These T cell receptor beta chains were read from a single sample in a study of shared clonotypes between healthy human individuals. Using immunoSEQ multiplex PCR, the repertoire was profiled, and TCRdb retains in-frame clones only, with some absent. The sample consists of some 2,000,000 clones, around 96% of them appearing once. The specimen was naive CD8+ T cells sorted from blood. All receptors come from a man aged 18 to 29 in good health. Each CDR3 is given with its conserved first and last residue. Each record gives: clone size, J gene, V gene, D gene, CDR3 protein, CDR3 DNA. The D gene is left open where the match is weak. Size is omitted from some rows. Given values are once, few, many or a class for expanded clones.

. | TRBJ2-2 | TRBV4-3 | . | CASSQDFANTGELFF | TGCGCCAGCAGCCAAGATTTCGCGAACACCGGGGAGCTGTTTTTT
. | TRBJ2-2 | TRBV7-9 | . | CASSLGQGGNGELFF | TGTGCCAGCAGCTTAGGCCAGGGAGGTAACGGGGAGCTGTTTTTT
. | TRBJ2-5 | TRBV7-9 | . | CASSVGETQYF | TGTGCCAGCAGCGTCGGAGAGACCCAGTACTTC
. | TRBJ2-3 | TRBV27 | TRBD2 | CASSLSSGGTDTQYF | TGTGCCAGCAGTCTCTCTAGCGGGGGCACAGATACGCAGTATTTT
once | TRBJ2-2 | TRBV5-6 | . | CASSFYSDPPPELFF | TGTGCCAGCAGCTTCTATTCGGACCCCCCCCCGGAGCTGTTTTTT
. | TRBJ1-2 | TRBV2 | . | CASSEAWDYGYTF | TGTGCCAGCAGTGAGGCGTGGGACTATGGCTACACCTTC
. | TRBJ1-6 | TRBV6-6 | TRBD1 | CASSDYRGGNSPLHF | TGTGCCAGCAGTGACTACAGGGGTGGCAATTCACCCCTCCACTTT
. | TRBJ2-3 | TRBV9 | . | CASSPDGRSTDTQYF | TGTGCCAGCAGCCCAGACGGGCGTAGCACAGATACGCAGTATTTT
once | TRBJ2-3 | TRBV4-1 | TRBD2 | CASSQGYGTSMADTQYF | TGCGCCAGCAGCCAAGGTTACGGGACTAGCATGGCGGATACGCAGTATTTT
. | TRBJ2-1 | TRBV5-6 | . | CASSFGGGGNEQFF | TGTGCCAGCAGCTTCGGAGGGGGCGGCAATGAGCAGTTCTTC
. | TRBJ2-7 | TRBV27 | TRBD2 | CAPTGEGGPPHEQYF | TGTGCCCCAACGGGGGAGGGAGGACCTCCCCACGAGCAGTACTTC
. | TRBJ2-1 | TRBV7-6 | . | CASSVGPPASIRTGEQFF | TGTGCCAGCAGCGTGGGACCCCCGGCGTCCATTCGTACGGGTGAGCAGTTCTTC
few | TRBJ2-7 | TRBV11-2 | . | CASSLVGGYEQYF | TGTGCCAGCAGCTTAGTGGGGGGCTACGAGCAGTACTTC